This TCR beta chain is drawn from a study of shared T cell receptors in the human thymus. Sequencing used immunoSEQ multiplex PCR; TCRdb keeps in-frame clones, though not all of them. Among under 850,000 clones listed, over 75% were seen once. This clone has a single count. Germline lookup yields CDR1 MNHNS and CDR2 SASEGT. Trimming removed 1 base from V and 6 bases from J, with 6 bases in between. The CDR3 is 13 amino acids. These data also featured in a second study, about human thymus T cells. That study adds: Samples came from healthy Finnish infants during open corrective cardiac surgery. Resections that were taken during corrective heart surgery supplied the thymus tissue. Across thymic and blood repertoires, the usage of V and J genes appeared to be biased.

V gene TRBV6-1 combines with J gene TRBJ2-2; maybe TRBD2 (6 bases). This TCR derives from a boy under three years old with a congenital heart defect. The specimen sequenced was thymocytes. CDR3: CASSEGGAGELFF. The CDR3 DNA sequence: TGTGCCAGCAGTGAAGGGGGGGCCGGGGAGCTGTTTTTT.